The 5 T cell receptor beta chains listed next were all sequenced from one sample in a study of cytomegalovirus exposure and HLA in healthy donors. PCR used 60 Vbeta primers and 13 Jbeta primers. Method: immunoSEQ multiplex PCR; TCRdb's copy keeps in-frame clones and lacks some. The table shows about 220,000 clones, with approximately 82% occurring only once. The sequenced sample consisted of PBMCs. Every receptor here comes from a man aged 18 to 29 in good health and CMV-seronegative.

The V and J genes are TRBV28 and TRBJ2-1, with D uncertain. Germline loops: CDR1 MDHEN, CDR2 SYDVKM. The CDR3 is 13 residues long. V shed 1 base and J shed 4 bases, with 5 bases lying between them. The DNA of the CDR3 is TGTGCCAGCAGTTTATCGGAGTACAATGAGCAGTTCTTC. It yields the protein CASSLSEYNEQFF.

This CDR3 reads CASSLGQGERDGYTF. The DNA for the CDR3 is TGTGCCAGCAGTTTAGGACAGGGGGAAAGGGATGGCTACACCTTC. This chain links TRBV27 with TRBJ1-2; 10 nucleotides agree with TRBD1. This CDR3 has 15 amino acids. Germline V gene data show CDR1 as MNHEY and CDR2 as SMNVEV (reference sequence). V dropped 2 bases and J dropped 6; count of bases not matched to a gene: 6.

The gene calls are TRBV7-9 and TRBJ2-1; 8 bases map to TRBD2. Germline CDR1 is SEHNR and CDR2 is FQNEAQ (reference sequence). The CDR3 runs 16 residues. Germline trimming cut 4 bases from V and 0 bases from J; bases unmatched to any gene: 5. CDR3 nucleotides: TGTGCCAGCAGCTCTCAAAGCGGGAGCTCCTACAATGAGCAGTTCTTC. Amino acid sequence: CASSSQSGSSYNEQFF. The full variable domain, completed using reference TRBV7-9 and TRBJ2-1, is DTGVSQNPRHKITKRGQNVTFRCDPISEHNRLYWYRQTLGQGPEFLTYFQNEAQLEKSRLLSDRFSAERPKGSFSTLEIQRTEQGDSAMYLCASSSQSGSSYNEQFFGPGTRLTVL.

The chain is built from TRBV7-3 and TRBJ2-7, with 7 nucleotides matching TRBD2. The V gene's germline CDR1 is SGHTA and CDR2 FQGTGA. The CDR3 is made up of 13 amino acids. With V trimmed by 5 bases and J by 5 bases, 6 bases remained unmatched. CDR3 sequence: CASSPGRDNEQYF. CDR3 DNA: TGTGCCAGCAGCCCGGGGAGGGATAACGAGCAGTACTTC.

V gene TRBV5-1 combines with J gene TRBJ2-7, with D maybe TRBD2 (6 bases). Trimming pared 1 base from V and 2 bases from J, leaving 13 bases between. Germline V gives CDR1 SGHRS, CDR2 YFSETQ. This CDR3 is built from 15 residues. The CDR3 region has the DNA TGCGCCAGCAGCTTGATGGGCGGGAATCCCTACGAGCAGTACTTC. Amino acid sequence: CASSLMGGNPYEQYF.